This entry lists 27 T cell receptor beta chains sequenced from one sample in a study of T-cell memory formation after mild COVID-19. Each CDR3 protein gets one entry after TCRdb re-called the 5' RACE reads with MiXCR. Altogether more than 100,000 distinct CDR3 sequences are present, approximately 15% being singletons, with the ten largest covering roughly 5.3%. Sequenced sample: PBMCs or a T cell subset sorted from them (not recorded which). These receptors were taken from a man between 18 and 29 years old who had mild COVID-19 (a few samples of this study predate the infection). Cell type and time point are not known.

The V call is TRBV7-9, the J call TRBJ2-3; D ambiguous. In germline, CDR1 is SEHNR, CDR2 FQNEAQ (reference sequence). The V end was cut by 1 base, the J end by 6 bases, with 11 bases between. The CDR3 covers 14 residues. CDR3 protein: CASSLVGSDDTQYF. In DNA form, the CDR3 reads TGTGCCAGCAGCTTAGTGGGATCCGATGATACGCAGTATTTT.

This clonotype has just a few counts. This chain uses TRBV10-3 with TRBJ1-1; 11 positions match TRBD1. The junction had 9 bases not matched to a gene; V was cut back by 5 bases and J by 7 bases. CDR1 ENHRY and CDR2 SYGVKD come from the germline V gene. This CDR3 spans 15 amino acids. CDR3 in DNA: TGTGCCATCAGTAACGCGGGACAGGGGGAAAGTGAAGCTTTCTTT. Encoded protein: CAISNAGQGESEAFF.

This clonotype was seen more than once but under ten times. This chain uses TRBV5-1 with TRBJ1-2; the match to TRBD1 covers 7 bases. Germline CDR1 is SGHRS and CDR2 is YFSETQ. J was trimmed by 8 bases and V by 4 bases; bases with no gene match: 5. This CDR3 is built from 12 residues. The chain's CDR3 is CASSHRGEGYTF. As DNA, the CDR3 is TGCGCCAGCAGCCACAGGGGTGAAGGCTACACCTTC.

The chain employs TRBV12-3 or TRBV12-4 and TRBJ2-7; D might be TRBD2 (7 bases). The CDR3 sequence is 14 residues long. Trimming stripped 2 bases from V and 2 bases from J, with 10 bases between. The CDR3 nucleotides are TGTGCCAGCAGTTTATTGGGGGGGCCCTACGAGCAGTACTTC. It yields the protein CASSLLGGPYEQYF.

This clonotype was counted a few times. The V call is TRBV6-5, the J call TRBJ2-3, with D uncertain. The CDR3 contains 15 residues. The germline gives CDR1 MNHEY, CDR2 SVGAGI. The V and J ends lost 2 bases and 0 bases respectively, with 9 bases between them. The CDR3 DNA follows: TGTGCCAGCAGTTACGACGCCCCTAGCACAGATACGCAGTATTTT. Its translation is CASSYDAPSTDTQYF.

The rearrangement joins TRBV7-3 to TRBJ2-4; TRBD1 aligns across 8 bases. V dropped 5 bases and J dropped 7; count of bases not matched to a gene: 10. Germline V lookup: CDR1 SGHTA, CDR2 FQGTGA. There are 15 residues in the CDR3. The DNA of the CDR3 is TGTGCCAGCAGCCCGCAGGGGGCGCTTGGGAACATTCAGTACTTC. As protein: CASSPQGALGNIQYF.

This chain joins TRBV5-1 and TRBJ1-1, with D possibly TRBD1 on 5 matching bases. In germline, CDR1 is SGHRS, CDR2 YFSETQ. The V end lost 4 bases, the J end lost 8 bases, and 15 bases lay between the germline ends. The CDR3 totals 13 residues. The CDR3 DNA sequence: TGCGCCAGCAGCCCGGTTGAAGAGGGGGAAGCTTTCTTT. Amino acids: CASSPVEEGEAFF.

This clonotype has more than one count but fewer than ten. The chain has TRBV7-2 and TRBJ1-1, with D possibly TRBD1 on 5 matching bases. The CDR3 is 12 residues long. Germline CDR1 is SGHTA and CDR2 is FQGNSA. The germline V and J ends were trimmed by 4 bases and 5 bases, with 8 bases remaining between them. CDR3 loop: CASSWGSTEAFF. The CDR3 DNA is TGTGCCAGCAGCTGGGGGTCTACTGAAGCTTTCTTT. Full variable domain (rest looked up from reference TRBV7-2 and TRBJ1-1): GAGVSQSPSNKVTEKGKDVELRCDPISGHTALYWYRQSLGQGLEFLIYFQGNSAPDKSGLPSDRFSAERTGGSVSTLTIQRTQQEDSAVYLCASSWGSTEAFFGQGTRLTVV.

The rearrangement joins TRBV3-1 to TRBJ1-6, with D perhaps matching TRBD1 (6 bases). The CDR3 consists of 14 residues. Germline lookup yields CDR1 LGHDT and CDR2 YNNKEL (reference sequence). The V end was cut by 3 bases, the J end by 8 bases, with 11 bases between. CDR3 nucleotides: TGTGCCAGCAGCCAGGGGGCGAGGGATTCACCCCTCCACTTT. It encodes CASSQGARDSPLHF.

The chain recombines TRBV20-1 with TRBJ2-1; D is perhaps TRBD1 or TRBD2 (5 bases each). Germline CDR1 and CDR2: DFQATT and SNEGSKA (reference sequence). V was shortened by 1 base and J by 4 bases, with 11 bases between the two germline ends. The CDR3 loop spans 14 amino acids. CDR3: CSARGSEGYNEQFF. As DNA, the CDR3 is TGCAGTGCTAGAGGGAGTGAGGGGTACAATGAGCAGTTCTTC.

This clonotype was counted only a few times. V gene TRBV5-1 combines with J gene TRBJ2-3; a weak D match, TRBD2 (6 bases). The germline V gene encodes CDR1 SGHRS and CDR2 YFSETQ. V was shortened by 7 bases and J by 0 bases, with 9 bases between the two germline ends. The CDR3 totals 13 residues. As DNA, the CDR3 is TGCGCCAGCCACGCGGGGAGCACAGATACGCAGTATTTT. Amino acid sequence: CASHAGSTDTQYF.

This clonotype appeared a few times. The CDR3 bases are TGTGCCAGCAGCCTCTACCGGGGGGACGCCCTGGACGAGCAGTACTTC. Amino acids: CASSLYRGDALDEQYF. The gene calls are TRBV7-9 and TRBJ2-7; 7 positions agree with TRBD2. The trim removed 5 bases at V and 5 bases at J, leaving 15 bases unmatched. In germline, CDR1 is SEHNR, CDR2 FQNEAQ (reference sequence). The CDR3 sequence is 16 residues long.

This clonotype was recorded a few times. The chain combines TRBV9 with TRBJ2-5; 7 positions agree with TRBD2. Germline CDR1 SGDLS, CDR2 YYNGEE. CDR3 length equals 16 residues. The junction had 9 bases not matched to a gene; V was cut back by 0 bases and J by 4 bases. The CDR3 sequence: CASSVVSSGVGETQYF. In DNA, the CDR3 is TGTGCCAGCAGCGTAGTATCAAGCGGGGTAGGAGAGACCCAGTACTTC.

The rearrangement uses TRBV12-3 or TRBV12-4 and TRBJ1-5, with 12 positions matching TRBD1. This CDR3 contains 14 residues. V gave up 4 bases and J gave up 7 bases; unmatched junction bases: 2. CDR3 in DNA: TGTGCCAGCAGTTGGGGGACAGGGGGCCAGCCCCAGCATTTT. Encoded protein: CASSWGTGGQPQHF.

The chain employs TRBV7-2 and TRBJ1-2, with D maybe TRBD1 (5 bases). The CDR3 has 14 residues. Trimming removed 5 bases at V and 7 bases at J, with 17 bases between. Germline V gives CDR1 SGHTA, CDR2 FQGNSA. CDR3 in DNA: TGTGCCAGCAGCGGAGCGACAGACACCGCTGGCTACACCTTC. Translation gives CASSGATDTAGYTF.

This clonotype was seen more than once but under ten times. The V call is TRBV7-8, the J call TRBJ2-7; TRBD1 aligns across 10 bases. J gave up 3 bases and V 5 bases, and 10 bases lay outside the gene matches. CDR3 length: 16 residues. Per the germline V gene, CDR1 is SGHVS and CDR2 is FQNEAQ. The CDR3 DNA reads as TGTGCCAGCAGCCCAGGGGGGACAGGGGCAAGCTACGAGCAGTACGTC. It specifies CASSPGGTGASYEQYV.

This clonotype was seen at least ten times. The chain combines TRBV5-1 with TRBJ2-1; D not certain. CDR3 length: 15 residues. V was shortened by 2 bases and J by 0 bases, with 9 bases between the two germline ends. CDR1 is SGHRS, CDR2 YFSETQ, per germline. Here the CDR3 reads CASSFSTSSYNEQFF. CDR3 in DNA: TGCGCCAGCAGCTTCTCCACGAGCTCCTACAATGAGCAGTTCTTC.

The chain has TRBV30 and TRBJ2-7, with 7 bases fitting TRBD2. CDR3 length: 15 amino acids. The ends lost 2 bases at V and 3 bases at J; junction bases unmatched: 10. The germline gives CDR1 GTSNPN, CDR2 SVGIG (reference sequence). CDR3 coding DNA: TGTGCCTGGAGTAGTGGCAGCGGGACCTACTACGAGCAGTACTTC. It is translated as CAWSSGSGTYYEQYF.

The table lists this clonotype with a few counts. V gene TRBV6-5 combines with J gene TRBJ2-7, with D possibly TRBD1 on 6 matching bases. V lost 6 bases to trimming and J lost 2 bases, with 14 bases between them. The CDR3 totals 14 residues. CDR1 is MNHEY and CDR2 is SVGAGI in the germline V gene. The CDR3 protein is CASRFSGHPYEQYF. In DNA form, the CDR3 reads TGTGCCAGCAGATTTTCGGGACACCCCTACGAGCAGTACTTC.

This clonotype turned up a few times. The J gene is TRBJ2-3, the V gene TRBV12-3 or TRBV12-4; D possibly matches TRBD1 or TRBD2 (5 bases each). V lost 6 bases and J 5 bases, leaving 15 bases between the germline ends. The CDR3 totals 14 residues. CDR3 nucleotide sequence: TGTGCCAGCAGCCGAGGGGTGGGGCGAGATACGCAGTATTTT. Its translation is CASSRGVGRDTQYF.

The V call is TRBV11-1, the J call TRBJ2-5; TRBD2 is a possible D gene (6 bases). This CDR3 region has 13 residues. Germline assignment: CDR1 SGHAT and CDR2 FQDESV (reference sequence). The V and J ends lost 3 bases and 5 bases respectively, with 10 bases between them. CDR3 nucleotides: TGTGCCAGCAGCTTTGGACGGGGGGAGACCCAGTACTTC. The encoded protein is CASSFGRGETQYF.

Here the CDR3 DNA reads TGCAGTGCTTCGGGGGGACCCAACACCGGGGAGCTGTTTTTT. This gives the protein CSASGGPNTGELFF. V and J are TRBV20-1 and TRBJ2-2; TRBD2 matches at 7 bases. V shed 5 bases and J 2 bases; nucleotides not matched to a gene: 5. This CDR3 has 14 residues. Germline CDR1 reads DFQATT; CDR2 reads SNEGSKA (reference sequence).

The chain joins TRBV19 to TRBJ2-2; D possibly uses TRBD1 or TRBD2 (6 bases each). Germline-derived CDR1 and CDR2 are LNHDA and SQIVND (reference sequence). Trimming shortened V by 6 bases and J by 2 bases, and 16 bases separated the two germline ends. This CDR3 has 16 residues. DNA for the CDR3: TGTGCCAGTAGCTCTAGGGGGGCGCTAAACACCGGGGAGCTGTTTTTT. It is translated as CASSSRGALNTGELFF.

The rearrangement joins TRBV4-1 to TRBJ1-2; D gene ambiguous. The CDR3 spans 11 residues. With 6 bases removed from V and 8 bases from J, the gap between germline ends came to 10 bases. The V gene's germline CDR1 is MGHRA and CDR2 YSYEKL. The CDR3 sequence is CASRGGVGYTF. The CDR3 DNA reads as TGCGCCAGCAGAGGCGGAGTCGGCTACACCTTC.

Only a few counts were recorded for this clonotype. This rearrangement joins TRBV7-9 to TRBJ2-1; D remains ambiguous. This CDR3 has 12 amino acids. The V end was cut by 3 bases, the J end by 10 bases, with 10 bases between. Germline-derived CDR1 and CDR2 are SEHNR and FQNEAQ (reference sequence). CDR3 amino acids: CASSFPGREQFF. The CDR3 region has the DNA TGTGCCAGCAGCTTCCCTGGACGGGAGCAGTTCTTC.

The CDR3 loop reads CSARDSQRGAYNEQFF. As DNA, the CDR3 is TGCAGTGCTAGAGACTCCCAGCGGGGGGCCTACAATGAGCAGTTCTTC. J is TRBJ2-1 and V is TRBV20-1, with 9 positions matching TRBD2. V was pared by 0 bases and J by 2 bases, with 5 bases of the junction left unmatched. The V gene's germline CDR1 is DFQATT and CDR2 SNEGSKA (reference sequence). The CDR3 loop spans 16 amino acids.

The CDR3 DNA sequence: TGTGCCAGCAGCCCTAACGCGGCCTTTAGAGACACCGGGGAGCTGTTTTTT. This codes for CASSPNAAFRDTGELFF. The chain is built from TRBV7-3 and TRBJ2-2; D unclear. V was pared by 5 bases and J by 3 bases, with 19 bases between. The CDR3 consists of 17 residues. The germline gives CDR1 SGHTA, CDR2 FQGTGA.